This T cell receptor beta chain was obtained from a study of CD8+CD57+ T cells in acquired aplastic anemia. Study context: Sorted CD4+ and CD8+ cells yielded roughly 3.4 ug of DNA on average.

TCR beta VDJ combinations and CDR3 sequences were profiled from genomic DNA. TCRdb fed the reads into MiXCR, producing one record per CDR3 protein. The profile shows more than 250,000 distinct CDR3 sequences, roughly 80% of them singletons. Previously, flow cytometry had revealed CD8+CD57+ cell expansion in the patients chosen for sequencing. Patients uniformly had severe acquired aplastic anemia. Whole-study findings and limits: Common to patients and controls were about 31 CD8+ CDR3 sequences.

Ten or more counts support this clonotype. Its cognate antigen is unknown. The CDR3 consists of 14 residues. The V and J ends lost 0 bases and 3 bases respectively, with 6 bases between them. Germline CDR1 is MGHRA and CDR2 is YSYEKL. The rearrangement uses TRBV4-1 and TRBJ2-1; D perhaps matches TRBD2 (6 bases). The TCR was taken from a human donor with aplastic anemia. Input material: sorted CD4+, CD8+, or CD8+CD57+ T cells (not recorded which) from PBMCs. The CDR3 region has the DNA TGCGCCAGCAGCCAAGAGACTAGCTACAATGAGCAGTTCTTC. This codes for CASSQETSYNEQFF.